The source of this TCR beta chain is a study of blood T cells in healthy people across ages. Alongside a J-beta primer mix, a sample-barcoded 5' primer served in a second PCR lasting roughly 6 to 12 cycles. Each CDR3 protein is one row after TCRdb ran MiXCR on the 5' RACE reads. Here the sample spans about 1.1 million distinct CDR3 sequences, more than 30% being singletons. A remark on this clonotype: Its target is not known.

General study results and limits: Unsorted PBMC input precluded a conclusive naive versus antigen-experienced comparison.

Looked up from germline, CDR1 is MDHEN and CDR2 is SYDVKM. V lost 5 bases, J lost 4 bases, and 14 bases lay in between. The CDR3 consists of 15 residues. The chain employs TRBV28 and TRBJ1-4, with D hard to call. The sample taken for sequencing was blood. The sequence derives from a man between 18 and 35 years old in good health. The CDR3 protein is CASSPPGDNNEKLFF. The DNA for the CDR3 is TGTGCCAGCAGTCCCCCAGGAGATAATAATGAAAAACTGTTTTTT. Filled out from reference TRBV28 and TRBJ1-4, the complete variable domain reads DVKVTQSSRYLVKRTGEKVFLECVQDMDHENMFWYRQDPGLGLRLIYFSYDVKMKEKGDIPEGYSVSREKKERFSLILESASTNQTSMYLCASSPPGDNNEKLFFGSGTQLSVL.